The clone carrying this TCR beta chain was seen more than once but under ten times. What it binds is unknown. Each CDR3 protein is one row after TCRdb ran MiXCR on the 5' RACE reads. The sample holds 510,000 or so distinct CDR3 sequences, 15% seen once. The entry originates in a study of identical twins. Study-level points and caveats: Insertion counts were lower in abundant cord blood beta clonotypes, a trend that memory repertoires did not show.

The length of the CDR3 is 14 residues. Trimming stripped 10 bases from V and 5 bases from J, with 20 bases between. These data were also reused for a study on yellow fever vaccine responses in identical twins.

The material sequenced was CD4+ T cells sorted from blood. The sequence was collected from a woman in her late teens or twenties in good health. V gene TRBV12-3 or TRBV12-4 combines with J gene TRBJ2-5, with D perhaps TRBD1 or TRBD2 (5 bases each). CDR3 residues: CATRRGARGETQYF. As DNA, the CDR3 is TGTGCCACCCGCCGTGGGGCCCGAGGGGAGACCCAGTACTTC.